A selection of T cell receptor beta chains follows, all from one sample in a study of cytomegalovirus exposure and HLA in healthy donors. The method was immunoSEQ multiplex PCR; TCRdb's version includes in-frame clones alone and lacks a portion of them. The sample has under 250,000 clones; around 85% are singletons. Sequencing used PBMCs. These TCRs come from a human donor in good health. Each CDR3 is given with its conserved first and last residue. A D gene is named only where the DNA matches it firmly. The size field is filled for only some rows; it gives once, few, many or a size class.

abundance: NA; j_gene: TRBJ2-1; v_gene: TRBV15; d_gene: TRBD2; CDR3aa: CATSSKIGTSELKEQFF; CDR3nt: TGTGCCACCAGCAGCAAAATCGGGACTAGCGAGCTAAAAGAGCAGTTCTTC
abundance: NA; j_gene: TRBJ1-2; v_gene: TRBV7-9; d_gene: NA; CDR3aa: CASSLATGNYGYTF; CDR3nt: TGTGCCAGCAGCTTAGCCACAGGGAACTATGGCTACACCTTC
abundance: NA; j_gene: TRBJ2-7; v_gene: TRBV11-3; d_gene: NA; CDR3aa: CASSLSVNAIPDF; CDR3nt: TGTGCCAGCAGCTTATCTGTAAACGCGATCCCCGACTTC
abundance: NA; j_gene: TRBJ1-5; v_gene: TRBV7-9; d_gene: NA; CDR3aa: CASSPMGGLGQPQHF; CDR3nt: TGTGCCAGCAGCCCTATGGGGGGGTTGGGCCAGCCCCAGCATTTT
abundance: NA; j_gene: TRBJ1-5; v_gene: TRBV28; d_gene: NA; CDR3aa: CASSVPGQPQHF; CDR3nt: TGTGCCAGCAGCGTACCGGGACAGCCCCAGCATTTT
abundance: few; j_gene: TRBJ2-7; v_gene: TRBV7-2; d_gene: NA; CDR3aa: CASSLALADYEQYF; CDR3nt: TGTGCCAGCAGCTTAGCGCTTGCGGACTACGAGCAGTACTTC
abundance: NA; j_gene: TRBJ2-7; v_gene: TRBV4-1; d_gene: NA; CDR3aa: CASSPLLRTGSYEQYF; CDR3nt: TGCGCCAGCAGCCCCCTGTTACGGACGGGATCCTACGAGCAGTACTTC
abundance: NA; j_gene: TRBJ1-5; v_gene: TRBV19; d_gene: NA; CDR3aa: CASSADRGNQPQHF; CDR3nt: TGTGCCAGTAGTGCGGACAGAGGCAATCAGCCCCAGCATTTT
abundance: NA; j_gene: TRBJ2-7; v_gene: TRBV18; d_gene: TRBD1; CDR3aa: CASSPGQGTTYEQYF; CDR3nt: TGTGCCAGCTCACCAGGACAGGGAACAACCTACGAGCAGTACTTC
abundance: few; j_gene: TRBJ2-7; v_gene: TRBV27; d_gene: NA; CDR3aa: CASSLAMWGYEQYF; CDR3nt: TGTGCCAGCAGTCTAGCCATGTGGGGATACGAGCAGTACTTC
abundance: NA; j_gene: TRBJ2-1; v_gene: TRBV7-9; d_gene: NA; CDR3aa: CASSLAGAGSLEQFF; CDR3nt: TGTGCCAGCAGCTTAGCTGGGGCCGGCAGCCTTGAGCAGTTCTTC
abundance: NA; j_gene: TRBJ2-5; v_gene: TRBV11-3; d_gene: TRBD2; CDR3aa: CASSPGTSGSKQYF; CDR3nt: TGTGCCAGCAGCCCCGGGACTAGCGGGAGTAAGCAGTACTTC
abundance: few; j_gene: TRBJ1-5; v_gene: TRBV7-2; d_gene: NA; CDR3aa: CASSLASRGNQPQHF; CDR3nt: TGTGCCAGCAGCTTAGCGTCCAGGGGCAATCAGCCCCAGCATTTT
abundance: NA; j_gene: TRBJ2-7; v_gene: TRBV6-6; d_gene: TRBD1; CDR3aa: CASSSGTGVYEQYF; CDR3nt: TGTGCCAGCAGCTCCGGGACAGGGGTCTACGAGCAGTACTTC
abundance: NA; j_gene: TRBJ2-1; v_gene: TRBV28; d_gene: NA; CDR3aa: CASSFENEQFF; CDR3nt: TGTGCCAGCAGTTTCGAGAATGAGCAGTTCTTC
abundance: few; j_gene: TRBJ2-7; v_gene: TRBV27; d_gene: NA; CDR3aa: CASSAGLAVREQYF; CDR3nt: TGTGCCAGCAGTGCGGGGCTCGCCGTAAGGGAGCAGTACTTC
abundance: NA; j_gene: TRBJ2-7; v_gene: TRBV15; d_gene: TRBD2; CDR3aa: CATSSSGSVDEQYF; CDR3nt: TGTGCCACCAGCTCCAGCGGGAGCGTCGACGAGCAGTACTTC
abundance: NA; j_gene: TRBJ2-3; v_gene: TRBV29-1; d_gene: NA; CDR3aa: CSVVPSGTDTQYF; CDR3nt: TGCAGCGTTGTGCCTAGCGGCACAGATACGCAGTATTTT
abundance: NA; j_gene: TRBJ2-7; v_gene: TRBV11-2; d_gene: TRBD2; CDR3aa: CASSLETFGTRYEQYF; CDR3nt: TGTGCCAGCAGCTTAGAAACTTTCGGGACTAGATACGAGCAGTACTTC
abundance: NA; j_gene: TRBJ1-3; v_gene: TRBV6-1; d_gene: TRBD1; CDR3aa: CASVRQGTSGNTIYF; CDR3nt: TGTGCCAGCGTCCGACAGGGAACTTCTGGAAACACCATATATTTT
abundance: NA; j_gene: TRBJ2-7; v_gene: TRBV10-3; d_gene: TRBD1; CDR3aa: CAIRVGGQGAGQYF; CDR3nt: TGTGCCATCAGGGTTGGGGGACAGGGGGCTGGGCAGTACTTC
abundance: NA; j_gene: TRBJ2-3; v_gene: TRBV27; d_gene: TRBD1; CDR3aa: CASSTPGGVTDTQYF; CDR3nt: TGTGCCAGCAGTACACCAGGGGGCGTGACAGATACGCAGTATTTT
abundance: NA; j_gene: TRBJ1-5; v_gene: TRBV29-1; d_gene: NA; CDR3aa: CSVEIFSGNEDQPQHF; CDR3nt: TGCAGCGTTGAAATTTTTTCAGGGAACGAGGATCAGCCCCAGCATTTT
abundance: NA; j_gene: TRBJ2-2; v_gene: TRBV9; d_gene: NA; CDR3aa: CASRRSRGSTSGELFF; CDR3nt: TGTGCCAGCAGGAGGTCAAGAGGGTCAACGTCCGGGGAGCTGTTTTTT
abundance: NA; j_gene: TRBJ2-3; v_gene: TRBV7-3; d_gene: TRBD1; CDR3aa: CASSSADRGRRTQYF; CDR3nt: TGTGCCAGCAGCTCAGCAGACAGGGGGCGTCGTACGCAGTATTTT
abundance: NA; j_gene: TRBJ2-2; v_gene: TRBV7-6; d_gene: TRBD2; CDR3aa: CASSLTLAGGTGELFF; CDR3nt: TGTGCCAGCAGCCTAACCTTAGCGGGAGGCACCGGGGAGCTGTTTTTT
abundance: once; j_gene: TRBJ1-1; v_gene: TRBV14; d_gene: TRBD1; CDR3aa: CASSPRTGWNTEAFF; CDR3nt: TGTGCCAGCAGCCCCCGGACAGGCTGGAACACTGAAGCTTTCTTT
abundance: NA; j_gene: TRBJ2-3; v_gene: TRBV11-2; d_gene: NA; CDR3aa: CASTVGTDTQYF; CDR3nt: TGTGCTTCGACAGTCGGCACAGATACGCAGTATTTT
abundance: NA; j_gene: TRBJ2-1; v_gene: TRBV5-1; d_gene: NA; CDR3aa: CASSLVKSSYNEQFF; CDR3nt: TGCGCCAGCAGCTTGGTCAAGAGCTCCTACAATGAGCAGTTCTTC
abundance: NA; j_gene: TRBJ2-7; v_gene: TRBV11-1; d_gene: TRBD2; CDR3aa: CASSAGLAGTHEQYF; CDR3nt: TGTGCCAGCAGCGCCGGACTAGCGGGAACCCACGAGCAGTACTTC
abundance: NA; j_gene: TRBJ2-1; v_gene: TRBV28; d_gene: NA; CDR3aa: CASSPPFVSYNEQFF; CDR3nt: TGTGCCAGCAGTCCTCCCTTCGTCAGTTACAATGAGCAGTTCTTC
abundance: NA; j_gene: TRBJ2-2; v_gene: TRBV5-6; d_gene: NA; CDR3aa: CASSLLGVTGELFF; CDR3nt: TGTGCCAGCAGCCTTCTGGGAGTCACCGGGGAGCTGTTTTTT